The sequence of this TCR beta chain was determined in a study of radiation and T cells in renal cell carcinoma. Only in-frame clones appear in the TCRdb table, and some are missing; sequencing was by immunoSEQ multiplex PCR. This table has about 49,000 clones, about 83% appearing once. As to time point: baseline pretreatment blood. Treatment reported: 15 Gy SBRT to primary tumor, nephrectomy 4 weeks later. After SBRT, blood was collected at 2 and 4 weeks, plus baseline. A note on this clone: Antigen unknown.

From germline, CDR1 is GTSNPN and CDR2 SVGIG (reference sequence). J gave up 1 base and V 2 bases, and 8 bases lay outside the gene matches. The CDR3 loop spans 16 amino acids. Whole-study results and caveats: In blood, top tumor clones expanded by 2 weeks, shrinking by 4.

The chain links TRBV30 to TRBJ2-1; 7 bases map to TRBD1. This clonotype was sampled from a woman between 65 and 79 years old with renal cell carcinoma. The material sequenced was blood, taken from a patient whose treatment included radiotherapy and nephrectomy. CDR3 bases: TGTGCCTGGAGTCCCTCAGGGGGTCGTTCCTACAATGAGCAGTTCTTC. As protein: CAWSPSGGRSYNEQFF.